This T cell receptor beta chain is from a study of T cell responses to AZD1222 COVID-19 vaccine. At the level of the study: Second doses at about 4 or about 12 weeks were pooled.

CDR1 and CDR2 (germline): SGHTA, FQGTGA. Trimming left V 5 bases short and J 5 bases short, with 10 bases between. The CDR3 covers 13 residues. The data were produced by immunoSEQ multiplex PCR, yet TCRdb's version contains in-frame clones alone and is incomplete. The table records 80,000 to 100,000 clones, 86% of them present only once. This clone came up a few times. The receptor comes from an adult in good health. The chain combines TRBV7-3 with TRBJ1-5; D gene uncertain. Sequencing used peripheral blood, obtained on day 0 of AZD1222 vaccination. DNA of the CDR3: TGTGCCAGCAGCCTGTCAACTGATCAGCCCCAGCATTTT. Translation gives CASSLSTDQPQHF.